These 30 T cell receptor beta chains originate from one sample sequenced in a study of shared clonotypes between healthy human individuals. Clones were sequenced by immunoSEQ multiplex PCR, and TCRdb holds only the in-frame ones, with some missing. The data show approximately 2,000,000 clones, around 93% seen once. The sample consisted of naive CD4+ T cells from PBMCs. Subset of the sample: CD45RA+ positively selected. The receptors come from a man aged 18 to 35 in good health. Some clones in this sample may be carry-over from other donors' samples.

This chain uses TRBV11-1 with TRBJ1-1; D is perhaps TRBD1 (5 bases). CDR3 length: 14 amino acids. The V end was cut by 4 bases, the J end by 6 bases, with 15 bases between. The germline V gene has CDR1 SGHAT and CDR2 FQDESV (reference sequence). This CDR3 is CASSSHRGWAEAFF. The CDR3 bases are TGTGCCAGCAGCTCTCATCGGGGGTGGGCTGAAGCTTTCTTT.

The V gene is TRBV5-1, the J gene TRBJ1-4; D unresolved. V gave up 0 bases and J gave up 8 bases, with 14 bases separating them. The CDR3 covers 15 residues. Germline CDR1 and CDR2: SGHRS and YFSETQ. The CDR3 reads CASSLDPTEGEKLFF. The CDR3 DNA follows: TGCGCCAGCAGCTTGGACCCAACCGAAGGGGAAAAACTGTTTTTT.

DNA for the CDR3: TGTGCCAGCAGTGCGGGTAGAGGGGCTGGGGCCAACGTCCTGACTTTC. It encodes CASSAGRGAGANVLTF. This chain connects TRBV6-4 to TRBJ2-6; D is tentatively TRBD1 or TRBD2 (5 bases each). The CDR3 loop spans 16 amino acids. Germline V gene data show CDR1 as MRHNA and CDR2 as SNTAGT. V lost 4 bases and J lost 2, with 12 bases in between.

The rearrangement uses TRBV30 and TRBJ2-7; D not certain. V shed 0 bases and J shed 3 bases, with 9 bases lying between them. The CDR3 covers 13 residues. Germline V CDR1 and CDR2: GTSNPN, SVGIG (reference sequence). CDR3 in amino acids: CAWSVNPIYEQYF. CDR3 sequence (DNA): TGTGCCTGGAGTGTAAATCCAATCTACGAGCAGTACTTC. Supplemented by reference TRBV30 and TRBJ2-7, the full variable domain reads SQTIHQWPATLVQPVGSPLSLECTVEGTSNPNLYWYRQAAGRGLQLLFYSVGIGQISSEVPQNLSASRPQDRQFILSSKKLLLSDSGFYLCAWSVNPIYEQYFGPGTRLTVT.

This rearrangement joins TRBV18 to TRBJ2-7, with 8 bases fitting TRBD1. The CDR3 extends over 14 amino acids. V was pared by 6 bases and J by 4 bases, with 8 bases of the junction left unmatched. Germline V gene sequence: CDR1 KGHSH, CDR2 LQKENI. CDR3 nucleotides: TGTGCCAGCTCCCGGGGGACAGGCCAGTACGAGCAGTACTTC. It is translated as CASSRGTGQYEQYF.

The CDR3, as DNA: TGTGCCAGCAGCCATGACAGGGCGCGGGGCAATCAGCCCCAGCATTTT. Its protein product is CASSHDRARGNQPQHF. This chain connects TRBV7-9 to TRBJ1-5; 7 positions match TRBD1. Germline values: CDR1 SEHNR, CDR2 FQNEAQ (reference sequence). The CDR3 consists of 16 residues. Trimming cost V 5 bases and J 2 bases; bases outside gene matches: 9.

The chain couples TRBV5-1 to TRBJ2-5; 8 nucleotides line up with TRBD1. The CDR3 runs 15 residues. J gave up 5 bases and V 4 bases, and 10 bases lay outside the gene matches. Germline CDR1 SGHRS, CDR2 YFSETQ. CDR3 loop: CASSPPGGQGETQYF. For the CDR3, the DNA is TGCGCCAGCAGCCCCCCAGGGGGCCAAGGGGAGACCCAGTACTTC.

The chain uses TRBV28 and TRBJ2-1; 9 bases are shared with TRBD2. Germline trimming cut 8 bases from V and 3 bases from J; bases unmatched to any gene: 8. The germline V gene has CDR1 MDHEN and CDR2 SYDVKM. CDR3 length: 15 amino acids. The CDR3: CASPEPSGIYNEQFF. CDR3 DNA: TGTGCCAGCCCAGAACCTAGCGGGATCTACAATGAGCAGTTCTTC.

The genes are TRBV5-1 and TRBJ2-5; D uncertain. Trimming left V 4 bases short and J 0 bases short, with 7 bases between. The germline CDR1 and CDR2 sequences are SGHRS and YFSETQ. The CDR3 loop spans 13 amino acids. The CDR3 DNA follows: TGCGCCAGCAGCCCGACGGACCAAGAGACCCAGTACTTC. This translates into CASSPTDQETQYF.

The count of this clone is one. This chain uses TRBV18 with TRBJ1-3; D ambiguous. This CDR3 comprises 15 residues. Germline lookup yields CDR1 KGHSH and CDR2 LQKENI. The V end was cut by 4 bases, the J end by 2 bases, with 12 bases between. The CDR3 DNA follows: TGTGCCAGCTCACGACGGTCCGGGACTGGAAACACCATATATTTT. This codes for CASSRRSGTGNTIYF.

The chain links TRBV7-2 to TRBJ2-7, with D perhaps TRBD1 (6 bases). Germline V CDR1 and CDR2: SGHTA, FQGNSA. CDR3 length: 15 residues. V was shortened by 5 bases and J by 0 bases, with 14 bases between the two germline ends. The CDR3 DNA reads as TGTGCCAGCAGCCTAAGGACAGAGATCTCCTACGAGCAGTACTTC. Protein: CASSLRTEISYEQYF.

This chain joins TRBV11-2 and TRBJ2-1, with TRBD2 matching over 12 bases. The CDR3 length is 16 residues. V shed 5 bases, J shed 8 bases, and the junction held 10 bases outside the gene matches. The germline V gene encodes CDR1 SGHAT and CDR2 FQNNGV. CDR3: CASSQTGLAGRDEQFF. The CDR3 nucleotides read TGTGCCAGCAGCCAAACCGGACTAGCGGGACGCGATGAGCAGTTCTTC.

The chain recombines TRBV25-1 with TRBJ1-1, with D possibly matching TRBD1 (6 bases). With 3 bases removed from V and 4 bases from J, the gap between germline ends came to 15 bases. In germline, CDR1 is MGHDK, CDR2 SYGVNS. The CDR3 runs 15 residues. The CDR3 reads CASSETTGMSTEAFF. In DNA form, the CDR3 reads TGTGCCAGCAGTGAGACTACAGGGATGAGCACTGAAGCTTTCTTT.

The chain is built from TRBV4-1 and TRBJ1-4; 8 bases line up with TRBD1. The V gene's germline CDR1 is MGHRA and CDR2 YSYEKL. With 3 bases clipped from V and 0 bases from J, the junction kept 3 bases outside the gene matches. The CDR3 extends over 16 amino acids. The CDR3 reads CASSHMDRATNEKLFF. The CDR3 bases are TGCGCCAGCAGCCATATGGACAGGGCAACTAATGAAAAACTGTTTTTT.

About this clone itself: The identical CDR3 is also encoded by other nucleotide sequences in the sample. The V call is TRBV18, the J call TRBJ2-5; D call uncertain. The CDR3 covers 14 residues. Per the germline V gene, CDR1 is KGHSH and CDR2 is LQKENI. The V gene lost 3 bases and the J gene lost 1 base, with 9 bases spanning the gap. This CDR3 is CASSPTDSQETQYF. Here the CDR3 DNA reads TGTGCCAGCTCACCGACGGATAGCCAAGAGACCCAGTACTTC.

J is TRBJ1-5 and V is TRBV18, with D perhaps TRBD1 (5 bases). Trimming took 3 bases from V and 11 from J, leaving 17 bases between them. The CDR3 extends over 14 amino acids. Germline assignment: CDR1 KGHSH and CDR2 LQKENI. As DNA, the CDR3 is TGTGCCAGCTCACCGGGCGGGGCGGAATCGGCCCAGCATTTT. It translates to CASSPGGAESAQHF.

CDR3 loop: CASSIQGSSEKLFF. CDR3 coding DNA: TGTGCCAGCAGTATACAGGGGTCGTCGGAAAAACTGTTTTTT. The chain couples TRBV2 to TRBJ1-4; 7 nucleotides match TRBD1. V lost 5 bases to trimming and J lost 8 bases; unmatched junction nucleotides: 8. CDR3 length: 14 residues. Germline V gene lookup returns CDR1 SNHLY and CDR2 FYNNEI.

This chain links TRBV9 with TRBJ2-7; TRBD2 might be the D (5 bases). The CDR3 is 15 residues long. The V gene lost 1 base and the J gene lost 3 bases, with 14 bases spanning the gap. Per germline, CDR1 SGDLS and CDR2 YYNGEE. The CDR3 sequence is CASSVSGGFLYEQYF. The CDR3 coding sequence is TGTGCCAGCAGCGTATCGGGCGGGTTCCTCTACGAGCAGTACTTC.

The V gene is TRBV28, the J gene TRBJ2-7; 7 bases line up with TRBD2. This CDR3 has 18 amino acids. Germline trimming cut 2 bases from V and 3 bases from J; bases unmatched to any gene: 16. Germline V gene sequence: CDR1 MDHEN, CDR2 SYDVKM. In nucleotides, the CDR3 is TGTGCCAGCAGTTTACCCCCATTTCAGGCGGGAGCTTTCTACGAGCAGTACTTC. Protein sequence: CASSLPPFQAGAFYEQYF.

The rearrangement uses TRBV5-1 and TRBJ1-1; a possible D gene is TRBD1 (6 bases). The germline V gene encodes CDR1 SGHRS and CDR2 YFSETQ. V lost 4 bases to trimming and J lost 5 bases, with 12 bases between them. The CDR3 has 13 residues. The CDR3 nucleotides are TGCGCCAGCAGCGTTACAGGGTTAACTGAAGCTTTCTTT. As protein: CASSVTGLTEAFF.

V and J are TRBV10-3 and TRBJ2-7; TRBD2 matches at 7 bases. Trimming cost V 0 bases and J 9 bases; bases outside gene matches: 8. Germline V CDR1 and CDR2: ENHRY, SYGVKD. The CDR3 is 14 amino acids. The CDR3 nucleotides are TGTGCCATCAGTGAGTCGGCGGGAGCCTCAGGGCAGTACTTC. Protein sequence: CAISESAGASGQYF.

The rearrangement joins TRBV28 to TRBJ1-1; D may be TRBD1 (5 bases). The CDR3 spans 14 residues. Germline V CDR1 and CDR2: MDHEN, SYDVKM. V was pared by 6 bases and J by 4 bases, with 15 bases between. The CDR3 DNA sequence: TGTGCCAGCAGAACAGGCGGGTCGGGCACTGAAGCTTTCTTT. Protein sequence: CASRTGGSGTEAFF.

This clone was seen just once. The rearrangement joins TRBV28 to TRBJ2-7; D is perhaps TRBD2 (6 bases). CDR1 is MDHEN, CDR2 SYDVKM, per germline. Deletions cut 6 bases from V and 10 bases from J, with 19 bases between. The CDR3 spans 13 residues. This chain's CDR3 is CASSSRDLVSQYF. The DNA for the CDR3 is TGTGCCAGCAGCTCCCGGGACTTAGTTTCCCAGTACTTC.

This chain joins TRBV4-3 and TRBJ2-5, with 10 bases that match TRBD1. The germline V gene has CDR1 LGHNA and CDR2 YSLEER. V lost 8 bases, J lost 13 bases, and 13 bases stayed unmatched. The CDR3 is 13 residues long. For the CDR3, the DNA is TGCGCCAGCGGAAGAGACAGGGGGCTCCGGTTGTACTTC. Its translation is CASGRDRGLRLYF.

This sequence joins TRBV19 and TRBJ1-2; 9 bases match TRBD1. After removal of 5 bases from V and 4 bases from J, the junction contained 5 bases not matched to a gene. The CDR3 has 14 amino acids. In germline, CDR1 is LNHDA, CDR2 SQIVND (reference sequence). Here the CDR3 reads CASSLQGAGYGYTF. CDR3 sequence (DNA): TGTGCCAGTAGTCTACAGGGGGCCGGCTATGGCTACACCTTC.

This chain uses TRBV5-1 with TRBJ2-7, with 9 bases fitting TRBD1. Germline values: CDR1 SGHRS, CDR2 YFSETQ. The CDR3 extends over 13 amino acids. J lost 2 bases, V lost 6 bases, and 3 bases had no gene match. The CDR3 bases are TGCGCCAGCAAAAGGGACAGGGCCTACGAGCAGTACTTC. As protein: CASKRDRAYEQYF.

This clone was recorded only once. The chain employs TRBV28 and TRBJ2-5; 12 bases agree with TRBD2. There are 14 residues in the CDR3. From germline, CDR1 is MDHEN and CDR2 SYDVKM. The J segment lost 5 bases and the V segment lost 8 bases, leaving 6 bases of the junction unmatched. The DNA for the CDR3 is TGTGCCAGCCTGACTAGCGGGAGTACGGAGACCCAGTACTTC. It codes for CASLTSGSTETQYF.

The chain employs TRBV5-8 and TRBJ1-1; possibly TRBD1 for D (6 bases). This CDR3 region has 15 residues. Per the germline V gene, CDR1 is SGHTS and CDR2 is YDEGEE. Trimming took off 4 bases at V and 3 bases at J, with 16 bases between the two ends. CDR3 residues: CASSPYRGQDTEAFF. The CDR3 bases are TGTGCCAGCAGCCCTTATCGGGGGCAGGACACTGAAGCTTTCTTT. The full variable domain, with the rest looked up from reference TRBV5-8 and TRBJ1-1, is EAGVTQSPTHLIKTRGQQATLRCSPISGHTSVYWYQQALGLGLQFLLWYDEGEERNRGNFPPRFSGRQFPNYSSELNVNALELEDSALYLCASSPYRGQDTEAFFGQGTRLTVV.

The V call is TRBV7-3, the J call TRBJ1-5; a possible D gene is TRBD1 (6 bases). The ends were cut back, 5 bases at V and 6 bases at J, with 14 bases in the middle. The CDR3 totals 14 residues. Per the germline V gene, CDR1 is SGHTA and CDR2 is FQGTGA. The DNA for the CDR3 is TGTGCCAGCAGCACACAGGGAAGCGGTCAGCCCCAGCATTTT. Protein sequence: CASSTQGSGQPQHF.

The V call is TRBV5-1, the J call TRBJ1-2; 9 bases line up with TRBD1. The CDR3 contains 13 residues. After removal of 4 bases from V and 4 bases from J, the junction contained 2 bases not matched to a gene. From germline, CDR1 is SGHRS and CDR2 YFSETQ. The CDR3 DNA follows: TGCGCCAGCAGCACAGGGGGCGTCTATGGCTACACCTTC. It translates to CASSTGGVYGYTF.